This T cell receptor beta chain was profiled in a study of T cell responses to AZD1222 COVID-19 vaccine. Germline V lookup: CDR1 SGDLS, CDR2 YYNGEE. This CDR3 is 15 amino acids long. Trimming pared 1 base from V and 4 bases from J, leaving 14 bases between. Assay used: immunoSEQ multiplex PCR; TCRdb lists only in-frame clones, some missing. The table lists a few hundred thousand clones, 90% to 95% of them singletons. The source is an adult in good health. The V call is TRBV9, the J call TRBJ1-1, with D perhaps matching TRBD1 (6 bases). The sequencing here drew on peripheral blood, taken on day 0 of AZD1222 vaccination. Written as DNA, the CDR3 is TGTGCCAGCAGCGTAATCGGGGGCGCCGGCACTGAAGCTTTCTTT. Translating gives CASSVIGGAGTEAFF.